Listed here are 20 T cell receptor beta chains from one sample, sequenced in a study of PD-L1 blockade in urothelial cancer. Sequencing used immunoSEQ multiplex PCR; TCRdb keeps in-frame clones, though not all of them. Among tens of thousands of clones listed, about 85% were seen once. Here the sequenced sample was PBMCs, taken around atezolizumab (anti-PD-L1) treatment. The receptor source for this set is a man in his fifties or sixties with urothelial cancer.

V usage is TRBV5-1 and J usage is TRBJ2-7; D is unresolved. Germline loops: CDR1 SGHRS, CDR2 YFSETQ. V lost 0 bases, J lost 3 bases, and 4 bases lay in between. This CDR3 spans 12 amino acids. The CDR3: CASSLGGYEQYF. CDR3 nucleotide sequence: TGCGCCAGCAGCTTGGGAGGCTACGAGCAGTACTTC.

The chain has TRBV10-2 and TRBJ2-1; 10 bases fit TRBD2. The V segment lost 4 bases and the J segment 10 bases; nucleotides outside the gene matches: 13. CDR1 and CDR2 from the germline V gene are WSHSY and SAAADI. The CDR3 totals 16 residues. The CDR3: CASSGGVERGGREQFF. CDR3 bases: TGCGCCAGCAGTGGGGGTGTGGAGCGGGGGGGCCGGGAGCAGTTCTTC.

This sequence joins TRBV4-2 and TRBJ1-1; D unclear. Trimming shortened V by 0 bases and J by 4 bases, and 12 bases separated the two germline ends. CDR3 length: 15 amino acids. In germline, CDR1 is LGHNA, CDR2 YNFKEQ. CDR3 in DNA: TGTGCCAGCAGCCAAGATCGCGGGTTTGGCACTGAAGCTTTCTTT. Translated: CASSQDRGFGTEAFF.

This chain uses TRBV4-1 with TRBJ2-7; D gene unclear. There are 14 residues in the CDR3. V was cut by 1 base and J by 5 bases, with 12 bases left in between. Germline CDR1 and CDR2: MGHRA and YSYEKL. The CDR3 spells CASSQVSGYHEQYF. The DNA of the CDR3 is TGCGCCAGCAGCCAAGTTTCAGGTTACCACGAGCAGTACTTC.

This chain connects TRBV7-2 to TRBJ1-2; 8 bases are a match to TRBD1. This CDR3 has 14 residues. Trimming removed 4 bases from V and 0 bases from J; junction bases left unmatched: 1. Germline CDR1 is SGHTA and CDR2 is FQGNSA. CDR3 in DNA: TGTGCCAGCAGCTCGGGACAGGCTAACTATGGCTACACCTTC. It encodes CASSSGQANYGYTF.

This chain joins TRBV5-1 and TRBJ2-3; 10 bases match TRBD1. V lost 2 bases, J lost 4 bases, and 1 base stayed unmatched. The CDR3 extends over 14 amino acids. Germline CDR1 is SGHRS and CDR2 is YFSETQ. CDR3: CASSLGTGADTQYF. CDR3 sequence (DNA): TGCGCCAGCAGCTTAGGGACAGGGGCAGATACGCAGTATTTT.

The chain employs TRBV19 and TRBJ2-7; 9 bases fit TRBD2. Per the germline V gene, CDR1 is LNHDA and CDR2 is SQIVND (reference sequence). Losses at the gene ends were 3 bases for V and 4 bases for J; bases not matched to a gene: 7. CDR3 length: 15 amino acids. Written as DNA, the CDR3 is TGTGCCAGTAGTATCTTTAGCGGGGGTCCTTACGAGCAGTACTTC. Protein product: CASSIFSGGPYEQYF.

The chain combines TRBV6-4 with TRBJ2-3, with TRBD2 matching 12 bases. Germline assignment: CDR1 MRHNA and CDR2 SNTAGT. V lost 5 bases and J lost 3; bases outside the gene matches: 3. This CDR3 is built from 15 residues. CDR3 coding DNA: TGTGCCAGCAGTTCTAGCGGGGGGGCTACAGATACGCAGTATTTT. It translates to CASSSSGGATDTQYF.

The CDR3 loop is CASSSDPGFAEAFF. As DNA, the CDR3 is TGCGCCAGCAGTTCCGACCCAGGGTTCGCTGAAGCTTTCTTT. The chain uses TRBV5-1 and TRBJ1-1; a possible D gene is TRBD1 (5 bases). The CDR3 has 14 residues. Germline loops: CDR1 SGHRS, CDR2 YFSETQ. V was trimmed by 5 bases and J by 6 bases, leaving 17 bases between them. Together with reference TRBV5-1 and TRBJ1-1, the CDR3 gives the full variable domain: KAGVTQTPRYLIKTRGQQVTLSCSPISGHRSVSWYQQTPGQGLQFLFEYFSETQRNKGNFPGRFSGRQFSNSRSEMNVSTLELGDSALYLCASSSDPGFAEAFFGQGTRLTVV.

V and J are TRBV5-1 and TRBJ1-2; D ambiguous. Germline CDR1 is SGHRS and CDR2 is YFSETQ. This CDR3 comprises 15 residues. V lost 3 bases and J lost 3, with 15 bases in between. For the CDR3, the DNA is TGCGCCAGCAGCTCCGAAGGCGGATATTACTATGGCTACACCTTC. This codes for CASSSEGGYYYGYTF.

The table lists this clone with a count of one. V usage is TRBV5-4 and J usage is TRBJ2-1; 9 bases align to TRBD2. Germline V lookup: CDR1 SGHNT, CDR2 YYREEE (reference sequence). V was clipped by 2 bases and J by 3 bases; unmatched bases: 3. CDR3 size: 15 residues. The CDR3 protein is CASSLAGGRYNEQFF. Written as DNA, the CDR3 is TGTGCCAGCAGCTTAGCGGGGGGCCGCTACAATGAGCAGTTCTTC.

This clone was counted a single time. This rearrangement joins TRBV6-5 to TRBJ2-7; D is ambiguous. In germline, CDR1 is MNHEY, CDR2 SVGAGI. The V and J ends lost 3 bases and 4 bases respectively, with 13 bases between them. This CDR3 has 14 residues. CDR3: CASSYLRSGYEQYF. CDR3 DNA sequence: TGTGCCAGCAGTTATCTCCGGTCGGGTTACGAGCAGTACTTC.

The chain links TRBV14 to TRBJ2-7, with 8 bases aligning to TRBD1. The V and J ends lost 2 bases and 3 bases, in that order; junction bases with no gene match: 6. The CDR3 runs to 15 residues. Germline V CDR1 and CDR2: SGHDN, FVKESK. The CDR3 coding sequence is TGTGCCAGCAGCCAACGCTGGGGACAGGTCTACGAGCAGTACTTC. Amino acid sequence: CASSQRWGQVYEQYF.

This chain links TRBV18 with TRBJ1-2, with no clear D. Trimming pared 3 bases from V and 1 base from J, leaving 6 bases between. The CDR3 runs 13 residues. The germline V gene has CDR1 KGHSH and CDR2 LQKENI. In DNA form, the CDR3 reads TGTGCCAGCTCACCCGGGTTTAACTATGGCTACACCTTC. Translating it yields CASSPGFNYGYTF.

The chain uses TRBV6-1 and TRBJ2-5, with TRBD2 matching 8 bases. This CDR3 comprises 12 residues. V was clipped by 8 bases and J by 5 bases; unmatched bases: 4. The V gene's germline CDR1 is MNHNS and CDR2 SASEGT. The CDR3 nucleotides are TGTGCCAGCCTCGGGGGGGGTGAGACCCAGTACTTC. It specifies CASLGGGETQYF.

The V gene is TRBV4-3, the J gene TRBJ2-2; 8 nucleotides align to TRBD2. The CDR3 contains 16 residues. V trimming: 0 bases; J trimming: 5 bases; junction bases outside the gene matches: 5. The germline gives CDR1 LGHNA, CDR2 YSLEER. The CDR3 DNA is TGCGCCAGCAGCCAAGATGAGCGGGGGCAGACCGGGGAGCTGTTTTTT. It is translated as CASSQDERGQTGELFF.

In nucleotides, the CDR3 is TGTGCCAGCAGCTTAGCCGGTACGAGCATAGGCTACACCTTC. Translation: CASSLAGTSIGYTF. J is TRBJ1-2 and V is TRBV7-9; D gene ambiguous. V gave up 0 bases and J gave up 8 bases, with 13 bases separating them. This CDR3 is built from 14 residues. The V gene's germline CDR1 is SEHNR and CDR2 FQNEAQ (reference sequence).

V and J are TRBV18 and TRBJ2-5; 7 bases agree with TRBD1. The CDR3 is made up of 13 amino acids. Germline-derived CDR1 and CDR2 are KGHSH and LQKENI. The ends lost 5 bases at V and 2 bases at J; junction bases unmatched: 2. CDR3 in amino acids: CASSSGQQETQYF. The CDR3 DNA sequence: TGTGCCAGCTCATCGGGACAGCAAGAGACCCAGTACTTC.

In DNA form, the CDR3 reads TGTGCCAGCACCCGTGCGGCTTCCAGGGACACTGAAGCTTTCTTT. Translated, it gives CASTRAASRDTEAFF. The V call is TRBV7-6, the J call TRBJ1-1, with D maybe TRBD1 (5 bases). Germline CDR1 reads SGHVS; CDR2 reads FNYEAQ. Trimming left V 7 bases short and J 3 bases short, with 18 bases between. This CDR3 contains 15 residues. The variable domain in full, with the rest retrieved from reference TRBV7-6 and TRBJ1-1, is GAGVSQSPRYKVTKRGQDVALRCDPISGHVSLYWYRQALGQGPEFLTYFNYEAQQDKSGLPNDRFSAERPEGSISTLTIQRTEQRDSAMYRCASTRAASRDTEAFFGQGTRLTVV.

In this sample, this clone turned up once. The V gene is TRBV7-2, the J gene TRBJ1-6; TRBD1 aligns across 9 bases. V shed 5 bases and J 8 bases; nucleotides not matched to a gene: 4. This CDR3 has 14 amino acids. From germline, CDR1 is SGHTA and CDR2 FQGNSA. The CDR3 spells CASSARTGDSPLHF. The CDR3 DNA reads TGTGCCAGCAGCGCCCGGACAGGGGATTCACCCCTCCACTTT.